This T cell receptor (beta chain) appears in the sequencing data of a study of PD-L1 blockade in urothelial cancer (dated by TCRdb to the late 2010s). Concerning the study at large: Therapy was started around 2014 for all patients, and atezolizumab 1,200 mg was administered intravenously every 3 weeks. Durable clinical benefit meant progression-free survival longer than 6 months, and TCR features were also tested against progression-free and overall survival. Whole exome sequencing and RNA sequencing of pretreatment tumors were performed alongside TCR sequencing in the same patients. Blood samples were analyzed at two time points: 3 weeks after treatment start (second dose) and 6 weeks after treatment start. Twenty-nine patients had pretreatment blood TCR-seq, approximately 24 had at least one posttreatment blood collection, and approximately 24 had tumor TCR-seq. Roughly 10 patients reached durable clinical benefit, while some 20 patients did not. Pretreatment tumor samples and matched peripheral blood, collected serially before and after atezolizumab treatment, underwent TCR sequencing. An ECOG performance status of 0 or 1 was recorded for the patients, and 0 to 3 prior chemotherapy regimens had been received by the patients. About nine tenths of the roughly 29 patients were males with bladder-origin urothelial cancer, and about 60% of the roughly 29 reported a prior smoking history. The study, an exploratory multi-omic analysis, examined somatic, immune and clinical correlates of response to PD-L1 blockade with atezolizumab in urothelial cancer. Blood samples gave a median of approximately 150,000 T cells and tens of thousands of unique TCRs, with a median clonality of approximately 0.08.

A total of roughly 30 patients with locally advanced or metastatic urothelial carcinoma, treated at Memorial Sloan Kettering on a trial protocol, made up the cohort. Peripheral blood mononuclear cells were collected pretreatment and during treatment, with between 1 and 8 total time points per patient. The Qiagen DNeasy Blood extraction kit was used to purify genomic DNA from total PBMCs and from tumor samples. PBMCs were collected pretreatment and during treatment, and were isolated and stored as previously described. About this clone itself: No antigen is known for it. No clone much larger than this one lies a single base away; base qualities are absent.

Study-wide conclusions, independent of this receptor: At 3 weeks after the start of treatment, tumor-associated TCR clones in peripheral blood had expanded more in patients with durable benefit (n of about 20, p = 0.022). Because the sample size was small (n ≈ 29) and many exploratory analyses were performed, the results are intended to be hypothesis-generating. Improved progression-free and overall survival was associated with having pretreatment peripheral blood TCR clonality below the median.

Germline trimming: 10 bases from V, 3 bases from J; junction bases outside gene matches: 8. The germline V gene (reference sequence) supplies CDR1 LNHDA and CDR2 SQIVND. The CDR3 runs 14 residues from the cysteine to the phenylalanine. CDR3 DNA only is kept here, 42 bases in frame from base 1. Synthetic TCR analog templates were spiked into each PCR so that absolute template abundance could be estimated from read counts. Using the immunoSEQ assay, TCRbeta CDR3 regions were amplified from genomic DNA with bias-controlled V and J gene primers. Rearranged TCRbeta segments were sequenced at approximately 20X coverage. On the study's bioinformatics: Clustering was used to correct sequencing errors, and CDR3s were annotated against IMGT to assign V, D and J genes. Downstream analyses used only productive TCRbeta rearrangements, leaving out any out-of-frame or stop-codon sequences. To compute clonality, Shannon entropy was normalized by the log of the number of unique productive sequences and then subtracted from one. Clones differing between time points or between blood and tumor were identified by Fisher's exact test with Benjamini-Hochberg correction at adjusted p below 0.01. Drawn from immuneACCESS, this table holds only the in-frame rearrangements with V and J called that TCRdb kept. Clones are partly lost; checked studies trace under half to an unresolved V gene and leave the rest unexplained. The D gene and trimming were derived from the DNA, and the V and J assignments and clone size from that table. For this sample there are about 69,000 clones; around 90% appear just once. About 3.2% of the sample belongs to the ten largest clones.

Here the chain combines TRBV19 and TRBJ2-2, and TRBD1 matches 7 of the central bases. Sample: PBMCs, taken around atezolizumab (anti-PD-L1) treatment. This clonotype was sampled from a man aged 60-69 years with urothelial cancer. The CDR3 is CATIQGPHTGELFF. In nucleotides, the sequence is TGTGCCACAATACAGGGGCCTCACACCGGGGAGCTGTTTTTT.